The source of this TCR beta chain is a study of identical twins. Trimming removed 2 bases from V and 2 bases from J, with 19 bases in between. There are 17 residues in the CDR3. Germline loops: CDR1 ENHRY, CDR2 SYGVKD. Template switching added a universal primer site; cDNA carried unique molecular identifiers. TCRdb reprocessed the 5' RACE reads with MiXCR, giving one entry per CDR3 protein. The table has 1.5 million to 2 million distinct CDR3 sequences, around 29% seen once. A few counts support this clonotype. As yet, its antigen is unknown. Study-wide results and caveats: There was more out-of-frame TCR alpha sharing in monozygotic twins than models estimated. Excess sharing by twins proved weaker in beta out-of-frame sequences. Invariant MAIT and iNKT cells are populations that could partly confound zero-insertion analyses.

This TCR was sampled from a newborn girl in good health. V gene TRBV10-3 combines with J gene TRBJ2-7; no reliable D call. The sequenced sample was cord blood. The CDR3 loop is CAISERSRMGPTYEQYF. The CDR3 DNA reads as TGTGCCATCAGTGAGAGGTCTAGGATGGGTCCAACCTACGAGCAGTACTTC.